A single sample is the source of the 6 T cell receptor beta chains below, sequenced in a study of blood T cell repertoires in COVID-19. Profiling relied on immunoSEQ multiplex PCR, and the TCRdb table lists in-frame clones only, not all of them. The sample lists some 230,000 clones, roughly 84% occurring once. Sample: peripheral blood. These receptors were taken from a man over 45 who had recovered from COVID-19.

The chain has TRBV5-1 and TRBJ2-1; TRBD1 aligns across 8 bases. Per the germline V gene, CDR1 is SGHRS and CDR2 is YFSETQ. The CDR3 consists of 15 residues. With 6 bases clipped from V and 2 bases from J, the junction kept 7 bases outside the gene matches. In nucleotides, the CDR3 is TGCGCCAGCAACCCCCAGGGGGCGGCCTACAATGAGCAGTTCTTC. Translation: CASNPQGAAYNEQFF. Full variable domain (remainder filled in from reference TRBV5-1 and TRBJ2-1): KAGVTQTPRYLIKTRGQQVTLSCSPISGHRSVSWYQQTPGQGLQFLFEYFSETQRNKGNFPGRFSGRQFSNSRSEMNVSTLELGDSALYLCASNPQGAAYNEQFFGPGTRLTVL.

CDR3 amino acids: CASSADRGAFF. CDR3 coding DNA: TGTGCCAGCAGCGCGGACAGGGGAGCTTTCTTT. The V and J genes are TRBV11-1 and TRBJ1-1, with 9 bases matching TRBD1. V lost 5 bases, J lost 10 bases, and 2 bases stayed unmatched. The germline V gene has CDR1 SGHAT and CDR2 FQDESV (reference sequence). The CDR3 is 11 amino acids.

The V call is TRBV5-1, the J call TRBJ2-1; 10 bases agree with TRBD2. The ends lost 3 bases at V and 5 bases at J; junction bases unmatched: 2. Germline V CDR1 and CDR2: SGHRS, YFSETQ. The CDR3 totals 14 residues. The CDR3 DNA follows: TGCGCCAGCAGCTACGGACTAGCGGACAATGAGCAGTTCTTC. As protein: CASSYGLADNEQFF.

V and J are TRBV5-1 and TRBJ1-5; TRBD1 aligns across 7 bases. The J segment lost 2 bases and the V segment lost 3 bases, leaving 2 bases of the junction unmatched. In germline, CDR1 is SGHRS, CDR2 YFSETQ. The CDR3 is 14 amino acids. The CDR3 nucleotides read TGCGCCAGCAGCTGGGGGACAGGCAATCAGCCCCAGCATTTT. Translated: CASSWGTGNQPQHF.

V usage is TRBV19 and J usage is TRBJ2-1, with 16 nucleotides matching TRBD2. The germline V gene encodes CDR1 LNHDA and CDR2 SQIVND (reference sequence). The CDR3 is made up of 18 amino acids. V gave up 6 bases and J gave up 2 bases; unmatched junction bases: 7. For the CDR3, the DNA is TGTGCCAGTAGCAAATACGGGACTAGCGGGAGGGCCTACAATGAGCAGTTCTTC. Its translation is CASSKYGTSGRAYNEQFF.

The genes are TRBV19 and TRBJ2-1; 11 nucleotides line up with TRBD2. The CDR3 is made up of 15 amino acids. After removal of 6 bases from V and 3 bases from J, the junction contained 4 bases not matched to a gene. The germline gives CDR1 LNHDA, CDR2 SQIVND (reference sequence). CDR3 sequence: CASSAGLAGYNEQFF. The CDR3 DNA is TGTGCCAGTAGCGCCGGACTAGCGGGCTACAATGAGCAGTTCTTC.